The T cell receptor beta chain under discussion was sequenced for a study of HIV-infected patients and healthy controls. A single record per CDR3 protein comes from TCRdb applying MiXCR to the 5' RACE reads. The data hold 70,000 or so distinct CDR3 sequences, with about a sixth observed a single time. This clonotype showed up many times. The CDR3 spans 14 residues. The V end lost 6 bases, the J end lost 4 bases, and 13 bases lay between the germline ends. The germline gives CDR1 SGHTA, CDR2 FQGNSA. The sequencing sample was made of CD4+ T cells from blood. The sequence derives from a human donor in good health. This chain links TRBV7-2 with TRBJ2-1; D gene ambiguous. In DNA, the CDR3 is TGTGCCAGCAGACATGACCTACTTTACAATGAGCAGTTCTTC. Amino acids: CASRHDLLYNEQFF.